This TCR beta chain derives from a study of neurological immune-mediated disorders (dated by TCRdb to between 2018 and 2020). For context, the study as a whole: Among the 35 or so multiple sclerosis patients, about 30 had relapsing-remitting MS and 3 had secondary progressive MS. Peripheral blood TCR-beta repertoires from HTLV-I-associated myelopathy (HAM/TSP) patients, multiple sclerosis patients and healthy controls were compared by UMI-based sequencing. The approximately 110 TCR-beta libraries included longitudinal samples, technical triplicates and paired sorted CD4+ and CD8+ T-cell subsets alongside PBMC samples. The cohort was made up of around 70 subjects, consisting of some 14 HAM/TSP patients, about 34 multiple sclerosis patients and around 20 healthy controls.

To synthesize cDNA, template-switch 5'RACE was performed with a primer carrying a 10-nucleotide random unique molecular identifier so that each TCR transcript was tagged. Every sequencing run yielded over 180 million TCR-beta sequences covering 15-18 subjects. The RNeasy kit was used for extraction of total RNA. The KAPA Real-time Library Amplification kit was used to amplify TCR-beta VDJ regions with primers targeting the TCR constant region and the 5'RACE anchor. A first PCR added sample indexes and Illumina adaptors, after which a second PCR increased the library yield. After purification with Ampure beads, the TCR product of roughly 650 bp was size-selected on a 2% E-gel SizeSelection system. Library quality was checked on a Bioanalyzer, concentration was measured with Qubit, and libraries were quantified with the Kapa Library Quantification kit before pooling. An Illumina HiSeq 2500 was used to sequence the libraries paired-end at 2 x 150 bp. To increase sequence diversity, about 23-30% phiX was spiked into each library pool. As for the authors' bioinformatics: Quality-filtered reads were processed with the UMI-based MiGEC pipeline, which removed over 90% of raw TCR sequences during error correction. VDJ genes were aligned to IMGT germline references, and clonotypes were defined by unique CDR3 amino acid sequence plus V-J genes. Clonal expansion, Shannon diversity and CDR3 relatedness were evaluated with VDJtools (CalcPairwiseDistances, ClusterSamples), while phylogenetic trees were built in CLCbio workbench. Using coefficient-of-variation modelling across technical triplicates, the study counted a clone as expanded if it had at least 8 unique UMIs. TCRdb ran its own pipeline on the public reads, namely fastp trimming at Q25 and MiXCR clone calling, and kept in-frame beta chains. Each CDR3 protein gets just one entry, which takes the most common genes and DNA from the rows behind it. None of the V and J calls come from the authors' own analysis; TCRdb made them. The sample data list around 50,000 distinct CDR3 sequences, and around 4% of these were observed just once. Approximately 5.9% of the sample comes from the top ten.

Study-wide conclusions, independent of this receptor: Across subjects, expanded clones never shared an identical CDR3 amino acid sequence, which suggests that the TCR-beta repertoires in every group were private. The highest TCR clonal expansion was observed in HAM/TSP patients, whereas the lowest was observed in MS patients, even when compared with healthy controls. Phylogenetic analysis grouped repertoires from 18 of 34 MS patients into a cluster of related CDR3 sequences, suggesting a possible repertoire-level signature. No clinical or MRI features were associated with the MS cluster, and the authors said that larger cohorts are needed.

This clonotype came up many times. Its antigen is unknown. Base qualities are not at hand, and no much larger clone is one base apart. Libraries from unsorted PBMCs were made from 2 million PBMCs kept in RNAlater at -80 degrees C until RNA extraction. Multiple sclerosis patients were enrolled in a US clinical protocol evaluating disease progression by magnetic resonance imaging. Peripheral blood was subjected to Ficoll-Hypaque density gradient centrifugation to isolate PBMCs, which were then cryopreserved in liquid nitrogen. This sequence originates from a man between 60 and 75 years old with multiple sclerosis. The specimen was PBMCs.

The DNA is as follows: TGTGCCACCAGCAGAAGGTCGACTTATGGCTACACCTTC. This translates into CATSRRSTYGYTF. Here the chain combines TRBV15 and TRBJ1-2; no D segment can be confidently identified. Per the germline V gene (reference sequence), LNHNV is the CDR1 and YYDKDF is the CDR2. The V end loses 2 bases and the J end loses 5 bases, and a stretch of 9 bases separates them. The CDR3 starts with the cysteine, ends with the phenylalanine, and has 13 residues. The only DNA kept is the CDR3, 39 bases in frame from the first base.